This TCR beta chain comes out of a study of blood T cell repertoires in COVID-19. CDR1 and CDR2 (germline): LGHNT, FRNRAP. V was pared by 2 bases and J by 5 bases, with 12 bases of the junction left unmatched. CDR3 length: 17 residues. The assay was immunoSEQ multiplex PCR, and TCRdb's table has in-frame clones only and misses some. Among over 300,000 clones listed, roughly 90% were seen once. This TCR came from a man aged 18 to 30 who had recovered from COVID-19. The specimen was peripheral blood. This chain uses TRBV12-5 with TRBJ2-1, with 7 bases identical to TRBD1. Here the CDR3 reads CASGLTPWDSGNNEQFF. As DNA, the CDR3 is TGTGCTAGTGGTTTGACCCCTTGGGACAGTGGGAACAATGAGCAGTTCTTC.